These 11 T cell receptor beta chains were sequenced from one sample in a study of T cells in Graves' hyperthyroidism and ophthalmopathy. RNA transcripts were the template for amplifying TCR beta CDR3 regions. Using the HTBI primer set, a first-round RT-PCR was run on the TCR CDR3. MiXCR, applied by TCRdb to the multiplex PCR reads, yields one record per CDR3 protein. The table shows around 600,000 distinct CDR3 sequences, with 12% to 15% occurring only once. Sequencing was done on a sample of blood. The origin of the receptors is a woman aged 18-29 years with Graves' ophthalmopathy.

In this sample, this clonotype turned up many times. The V call is TRBV7-9, the J call TRBJ2-7; D may correspond to TRBD1 or TRBD2 (6 bases each). V was pared by 5 bases and J by 6 bases, with 17 bases between. Germline V gene data show CDR1 as SEHNR and CDR2 as FQNEAQ (reference sequence). This CDR3 region has 14 residues. The CDR3 DNA is TGTGCCAGCAGCCTCAAGGAGGGGGGAGGCGAGCAGTACTTC. Protein product: CASSLKEGGGEQYF. Complete variable domain (other parts from reference TRBV7-9 and TRBJ2-7): DTGVSQNPRHKITKRGQNVTFRCDPISEHNRLYWYRQTLGQGPEFLTYFQNEAQLEKSRLLSDRFSAERPKGSFSTLEIQRTEQGDSAMYLCASSLKEGGGEQYFGPGTRLTVT.

The rearrangement uses TRBV18 and TRBJ1-5, with a possible D match to TRBD1 (6 bases). This CDR3 region has 18 residues. Trimming removed 1 base from V and 0 bases from J, with 16 bases in between. Germline values: CDR1 KGHSH, CDR2 LQKENI. The CDR3 DNA sequence: TGTGCCAGCTCACCACGAAGTCCAGGGGCGGATAGCAATCAGCCCCAGCATTTT. This encodes CASSPRSPGADSNQPQHF. Together with reference TRBV18 and TRBJ1-5, the CDR3 gives the full variable domain: NAGVMQNPRHLVRRRGQEARLRCSPMKGHSHVYWYRQLPEEGLKFMVYLQKENIIDESGMPKERFSAEFPKEGPSILRIQQVVRGDSAAYFCASSPRSPGADSNQPQHFGDGTRLSIL.

The chain carries TRBV19 and TRBJ1-2; 7 bases agree with TRBD1. The J segment lost 5 bases and the V segment lost 3 bases, leaving 9 bases of the junction unmatched. Germline V gives CDR1 LNHDA, CDR2 SQIVND (reference sequence). This CDR3 spans 15 amino acids. The CDR3 region is CASSMTGLPGYGYTF. CDR3 coding DNA: TGTGCCAGTAGTATGACAGGGCTTCCCGGATATGGCTACACCTTC.

This clonotype was seen only a few times. This rearrangement joins TRBV5-5 to TRBJ1-6; D is unclear. Trimming removed 4 bases at V and 9 bases at J, with 11 bases between. The CDR3 totals 13 residues. CDR1 is SGHKS, CDR2 YYEKEE, per germline (reference sequence). The chain's CDR3 is CASSRTGPSPLHF. The DNA of the CDR3 is TGTGCCAGCAGCCGTACGGGCCCTTCACCCCTCCACTTT.

This clonotype was recorded a few times. This sequence joins TRBV7-9 and TRBJ2-7; D is perhaps TRBD2 (5 bases). The CDR3 spans 15 residues. Germline V gene sequence: CDR1 SEHNR, CDR2 FQNEAQ (reference sequence). V shed 5 bases and J shed 2 bases, with 16 bases lying between them. CDR3 nucleotides: TGTGCCAGCAGCGCAAGGACGGGATCCCCCTACGAGCAGTACTTC. This gives the protein CASSARTGSPYEQYF.

This clonotype was detected ten times or more. The chain couples TRBV5-1 to TRBJ1-1, with D perhaps TRBD1 (5 bases). V dropped 0 bases and J dropped 1 base, with 10 bases sitting between them. Germline loops: CDR1 SGHRS, CDR2 YFSETQ. The CDR3 has 15 amino acids. The CDR3 is CASSLDRGANTEAFF. The CDR3 nucleotides are TGCGCCAGCAGCTTGGATAGGGGAGCGAACACTGAAGCTTTCTTT.

The J gene is TRBJ1-5, the V gene TRBV27, with 7 positions matching TRBD1. This CDR3 has 16 residues. In germline, CDR1 is MNHEY, CDR2 SMNVEV (reference sequence). The V gene end was trimmed by 5 bases and the J gene end by 11 bases; junction bases not matched to a gene: 18. The CDR3 is CASSARQGWDWGAQHF. The CDR3 DNA is TGTGCCAGCAGTGCTCGACAGGGTTGGGATTGGGGGGCCCAGCATTTT.

A remark on this clonotype: One end of the junction varies from germline; a read error may be responsible. The chain has TRBV5-6 and TRBJ2-1; D perhaps matches TRBD1 (5 bases). CDR1 and CDR2 from the germline V gene are SGHDT and YYEEEE. CDR3 length: 17 residues. CDR3 nucleotide sequence: TGTGCCAACAGCTTGGGCCCTGGGGTAGGACACATGAATGAGCAGCTCTTC. It encodes CANSLGPGVGHMNEQLF.

There are many counts of this clonotype. The chain recombines TRBV6-2 or TRBV6-3 with TRBJ2-5; 7 bases align to TRBD2. The ends lost 5 bases at V and 7 bases at J; junction bases unmatched: 25. The germline V gene encodes CDR1 MNHEY and CDR2 SVGEGT. The CDR3 sequence is 19 residues long. The CDR3 sequence is CASSPFLPPRKRPGGTQYF. In nucleotides, the CDR3 is TGTGCCAGCAGTCCCTTTCTCCCGCCTCGGAAGCGGCCGGGAGGGACCCAGTACTTC.

Regarding this clonotype: The junction and the germline gene differ at one end; a read error may be behind it. J is TRBJ1-5 and V is TRBV18; D is uncertain. In germline, CDR1 is KGHSH, CDR2 LQKENI. This CDR3 has 16 residues. CDR3 bases: TGTGCCAGCTCACCACATACGGCCCCGAGCAGTCAGCCCCAGCATTTT. This sequence encodes CASSPHTAPSSQPQHF.

This clonotype has a count of ten or more. The chain couples TRBV10-3 to TRBJ1-5; perhaps TRBD1 as D (6 bases). Germline V gives CDR1 ENHRY, CDR2 SYGVKD. CDR3 length: 17 amino acids. Between the trimmed V and J ends, which lost 0 bases and 5 bases, there was a span of 17 bases. DNA for the CDR3: TGTGCCATCAGTGAGTCGAGCACAGGGAAAGGCGATCAGCCCCAGCATTTT. As protein: CAISESSTGKGDQPQHF.